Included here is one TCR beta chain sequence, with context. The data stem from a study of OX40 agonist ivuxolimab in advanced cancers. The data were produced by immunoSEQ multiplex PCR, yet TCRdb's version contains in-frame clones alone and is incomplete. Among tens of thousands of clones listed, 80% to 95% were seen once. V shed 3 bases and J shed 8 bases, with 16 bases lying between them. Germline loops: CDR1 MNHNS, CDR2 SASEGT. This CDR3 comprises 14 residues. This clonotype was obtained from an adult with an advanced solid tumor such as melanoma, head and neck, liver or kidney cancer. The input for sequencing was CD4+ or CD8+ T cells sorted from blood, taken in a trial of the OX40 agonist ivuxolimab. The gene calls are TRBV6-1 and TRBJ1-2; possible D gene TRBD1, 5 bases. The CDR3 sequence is CASSDAGTLIGYTF. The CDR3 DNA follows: TGTGCCAGCAGTGACGCCGGGACCCTAATCGGCTACACCTTC.